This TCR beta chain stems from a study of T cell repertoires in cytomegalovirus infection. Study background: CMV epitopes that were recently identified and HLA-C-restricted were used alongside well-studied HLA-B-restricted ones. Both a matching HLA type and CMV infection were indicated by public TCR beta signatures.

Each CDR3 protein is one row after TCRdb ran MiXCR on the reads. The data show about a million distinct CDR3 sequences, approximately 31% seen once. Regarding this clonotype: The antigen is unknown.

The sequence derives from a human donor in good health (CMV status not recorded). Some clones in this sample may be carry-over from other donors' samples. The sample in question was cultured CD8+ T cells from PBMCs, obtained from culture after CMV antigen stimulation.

The CDR3 sequence: CSARDRGRTKDHEQYF. DNA of the CDR3: TGCAGTGCTAGAGATCGGGGGAGGACAAAGGACCACGAGCAGTACTTC. The gene calls are TRBV20-1 and TRBJ2-7; D possibly corresponds to TRBD2 (6 bases). Per germline, CDR1 DFQATT and CDR2 SNEGSKA (reference sequence). V was shortened by 0 bases and J by 5 bases, with 20 bases between the two germline ends. This CDR3 spans 16 amino acids.